The entry below describes one T cell receptor (beta chain). This CDR3 has 14 amino acids. Germline V gene data show CDR1 as LNHNV and CDR2 as YYDKDF (reference sequence). Between the trimmed V and J ends, which lost 0 bases and 11 bases, there was a span of 14 bases. Each subset's genomic DNA was shared equally among a number of immunoSEQ plates. The repertoire was sequenced with immunoSEQ multiplex PCR; TCRdb's copy has only in-frame clones and lacks some. The sample yields some 650,000 clones, around 97% seen once. This sample was taken from a study of shared clonotypes between healthy human individuals.

The chain carries TRBV15 and TRBJ1-5; D is ambiguous. Sequencing was done on a sample of naive CD4+ T cells sorted from blood. Subset denoted: CD45RA+ positively selected. The receptor's source is a woman aged 25-40 years in good health. For the CDR3, the DNA is TGTGCCACCAGCAGAGAAGGCGGTGATATGGCCCAGCATTTT. Its translation: CATSREGGDMAQHF.